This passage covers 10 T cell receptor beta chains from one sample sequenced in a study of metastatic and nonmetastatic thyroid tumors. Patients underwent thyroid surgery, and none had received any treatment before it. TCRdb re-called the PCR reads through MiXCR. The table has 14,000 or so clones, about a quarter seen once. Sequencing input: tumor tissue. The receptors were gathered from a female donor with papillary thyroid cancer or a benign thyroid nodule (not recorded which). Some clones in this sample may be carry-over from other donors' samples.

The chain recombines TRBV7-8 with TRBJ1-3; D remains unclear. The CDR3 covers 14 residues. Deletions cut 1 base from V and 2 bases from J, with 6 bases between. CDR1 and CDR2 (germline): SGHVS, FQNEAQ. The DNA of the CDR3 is TGTGCCAGCAGCTTAGACTCAACTGGAAACACCATATATTTT. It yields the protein CASSLDSTGNTIYF.

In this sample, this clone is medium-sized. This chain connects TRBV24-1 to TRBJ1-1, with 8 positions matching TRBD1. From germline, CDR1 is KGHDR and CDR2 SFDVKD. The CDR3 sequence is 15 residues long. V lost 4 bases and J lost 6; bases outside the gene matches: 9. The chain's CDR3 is CATSESGGRLAEAFF. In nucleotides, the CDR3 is TGTGCCACCAGTGAGTCAGGGGGCCGTTTGGCTGAAGCTTTCTTT.

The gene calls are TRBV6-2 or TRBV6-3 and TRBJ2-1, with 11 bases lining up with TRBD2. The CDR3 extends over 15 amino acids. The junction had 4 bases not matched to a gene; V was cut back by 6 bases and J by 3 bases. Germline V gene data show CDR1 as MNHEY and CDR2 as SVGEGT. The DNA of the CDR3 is TGTGCCAGCAGAACTAGCGGGGGACGCTACAATGAGCAGTTCTTC. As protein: CASRTSGGRYNEQFF.

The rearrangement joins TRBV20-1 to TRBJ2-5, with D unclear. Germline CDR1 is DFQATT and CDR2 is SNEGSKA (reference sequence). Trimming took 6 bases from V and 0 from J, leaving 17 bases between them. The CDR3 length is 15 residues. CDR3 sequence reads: CSAVSPLRYQETQYF. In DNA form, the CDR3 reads TGCAGTGCCGTATCTCCACTGAGGTACCAAGAGACCCAGTACTTC.

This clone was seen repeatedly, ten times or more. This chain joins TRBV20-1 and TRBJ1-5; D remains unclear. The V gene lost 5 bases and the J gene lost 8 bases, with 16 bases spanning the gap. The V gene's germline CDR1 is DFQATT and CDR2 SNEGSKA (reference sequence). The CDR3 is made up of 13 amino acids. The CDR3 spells CSAVKGPDKPQHF. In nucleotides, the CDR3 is TGCAGTGCTGTAAAGGGCCCCGATAAGCCCCAGCATTTT.

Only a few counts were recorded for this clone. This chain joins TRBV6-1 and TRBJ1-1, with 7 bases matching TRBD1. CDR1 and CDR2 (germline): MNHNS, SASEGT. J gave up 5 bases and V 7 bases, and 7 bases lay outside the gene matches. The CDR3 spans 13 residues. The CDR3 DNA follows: TGTGCCAGCACTGGGACAGTCTGGACTGAAGCTTTCTTT. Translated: CASTGTVWTEAFF.

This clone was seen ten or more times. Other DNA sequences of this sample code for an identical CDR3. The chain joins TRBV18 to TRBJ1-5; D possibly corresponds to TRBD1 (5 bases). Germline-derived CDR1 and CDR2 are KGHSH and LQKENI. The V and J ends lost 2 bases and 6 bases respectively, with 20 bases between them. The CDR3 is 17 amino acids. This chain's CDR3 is CASSPVGGREGRQPQHF. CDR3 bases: TGTGCCAGCTCACCAGTCGGGGGTCGCGAGGGTCGTCAGCCCCAGCATTTT.

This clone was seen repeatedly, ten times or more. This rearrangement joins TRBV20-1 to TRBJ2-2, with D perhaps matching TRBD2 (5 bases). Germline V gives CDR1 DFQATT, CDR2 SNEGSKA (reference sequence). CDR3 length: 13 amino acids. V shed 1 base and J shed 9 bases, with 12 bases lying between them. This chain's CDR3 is CSARGGRGWELFF. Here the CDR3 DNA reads TGCAGTGCTAGAGGAGGGCGAGGTTGGGAGCTGTTTTTT.

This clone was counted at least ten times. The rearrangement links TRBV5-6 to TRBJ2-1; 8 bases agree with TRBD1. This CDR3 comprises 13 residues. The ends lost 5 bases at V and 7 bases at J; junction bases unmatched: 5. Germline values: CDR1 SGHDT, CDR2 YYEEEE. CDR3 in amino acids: CASSFGQGNEQFF. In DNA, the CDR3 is TGTGCCAGCAGTTTCGGACAGGGAAATGAGCAGTTCTTC. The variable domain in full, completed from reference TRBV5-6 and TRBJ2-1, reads DAGVTQSPTHLIKTRGQQVTLRCSPKSGHDTVSWYQQALGQGPQFIFQYYEEEERQRGNFPDRFSGHQFPNYSSELNVNALLLGDSALYLCASSFGQGNEQFFGPGTRLTVL.

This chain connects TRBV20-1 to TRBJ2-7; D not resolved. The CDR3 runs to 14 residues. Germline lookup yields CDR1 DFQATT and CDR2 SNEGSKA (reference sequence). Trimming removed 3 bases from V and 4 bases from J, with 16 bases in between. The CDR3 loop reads CSARTMRSLYEQYF. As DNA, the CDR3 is TGCAGTGCTAGGACCATGAGGAGTCTTTACGAGCAGTACTTC.